At least ten counts were recorded for the clone carrying this T cell receptor (beta chain). This specimen comes from a study of Graves' ophthalmopathy and Graves' hyperthyroidism. V was cut by 5 bases and J by 1 base, with 14 bases left in between. Germline loops: CDR1 MNHEY, CDR2 SVGAGI. The CDR3 length is 15 residues. The authors amplified TCR beta CDR3 regions, and they did so from RNA transcripts for repertoire sequencing. The workflow started with a first-round RT-PCR run with HTBI primers and then moved on to a second-round multiplex PCR. TCRdb called the multiplex PCR reads again in MiXCR, with one record for every CDR3 protein. In the table there are about 620,000 distinct CDR3 sequences, about 20% of which are singletons.

This chain uses TRBV6-5 with TRBJ1-1, with D maybe TRBD1 (6 bases). Sequences were obtained from peripheral blood. The sequence was obtained from a woman aged 18-29 years with stable Graves' hyperthyroidism. Some clones in this sample may be carry-over from other donors' samples. In DNA form, the CDR3 reads TGTGCCAGCAGTAAACTCGGACAGACGAACACTGAAGCTTTCTTT. This codes for CASSKLGQTNTEAFF.